One and the same sample provided the 13 T cell receptor beta chains below, sequenced in a study of blood T cell repertoires in COVID-19. Sequencing used immunoSEQ multiplex PCR; TCRdb keeps in-frame clones, though not all of them. The table records about 70,000 clones, 90% of them present only once. Specimen: peripheral blood. All receptors come from a man aged 45-60 years with acute or convalescent COVID-19.

This sequence joins TRBV2 and TRBJ2-1, with 7 bases identical to TRBD2. J lost 4 bases, V lost 1 base, and 7 bases had no gene match. CDR3 length: 16 residues. Germline V gene data show CDR1 as SNHLY and CDR2 as FYNNEI. This CDR3 is CASSEGRLAVYNEQFF. The DNA of the CDR3 is TGTGCCAGCAGTGAAGGTCGGCTAGCGGTTTACAATGAGCAGTTCTTC.

This rearrangement joins TRBV4-1 to TRBJ2-5, with 9 nucleotides matching TRBD1. This CDR3 is built from 16 residues. Germline loops: CDR1 MGHRA, CDR2 YSYEKL. Losses at the gene ends were 4 bases for V and 2 bases for J; bases not matched to a gene: 8. The CDR3 nucleotides read TGCGCCAGCAGCCGGGGACAGGGTGATGGGCAAGAGACCCAGTACTTC. Translating gives CASSRGQGDGQETQYF.

V and J are TRBV2 and TRBJ2-1; TRBD1 matches 11 bases. This CDR3 is 15 amino acids long. From germline, CDR1 is SNHLY and CDR2 FYNNEI. The V and J ends lost 10 bases and 3 bases, in that order; junction bases with no gene match: 8. The CDR3 nucleotides are TGTGCCACCCAAGGTGGGACAGGGGGCTACAATGAGCAGTTCTTC. Its protein is CATQGGTGGYNEQFF.

Here the CDR3 reads CASSNTGHPNTEAFF. As DNA, the CDR3 is TGTGCCAGCAGCAATACGGGACACCCGAACACTGAAGCTTTCTTT. The chain joins TRBV7-9 to TRBJ1-1, with TRBD1 as a possible D gene (6 bases). The CDR3 length is 15 residues. V lost 5 bases, J lost 1 base, and 14 bases lay in between. Per the germline V gene, CDR1 is SEHNR and CDR2 is FQNEAQ (reference sequence).

The rearrangement links TRBV6-2 or TRBV6-3 to TRBJ1-1; D might be TRBD1 (5 bases). From germline, CDR1 is MNHEY and CDR2 SVGEGT. The CDR3 length is 13 residues. V gave up 5 bases and J gave up 3 bases, with 10 bases separating them. Here the CDR3 DNA reads TGTGCCAGCAGTGACCAGGGTTACACTGAAGCTTTCTTT. Amino acid sequence: CASSDQGYTEAFF.

The chain combines TRBV27 with TRBJ2-1, with a weak D call TRBD2 (5 bases). This CDR3 contains 16 residues. Germline V gene lookup returns CDR1 MNHEY and CDR2 SMNVEV (reference sequence). The germline V and J ends were trimmed by 0 bases and 0 bases, with 9 bases remaining between them. CDR3 DNA: TGTGCCAGCAGTTTATCGCTAGCCAGCTCCTACAATGAGCAGTTCTTC. Translating gives CASSLSLASSYNEQFF.

V is TRBV30 and J is TRBJ2-3; TRBD2 agrees at 7 bases. This CDR3 spans 14 amino acids. V trimming: 3 bases; J trimming: 5 bases; junction bases outside the gene matches: 8. Germline CDR1 and CDR2: GTSNPN and SVGIG (reference sequence). The CDR3 loop is CAWSRGGNGDTQYF. Here the CDR3 DNA reads TGTGCCTGGAGCCGGGGAGGGAACGGAGATACGCAGTATTTT. Combining the CDR3 with reference TRBV30 and TRBJ2-3 gives the whole variable domain SQTIHQWPATLVQPVGSPLSLECTVEGTSNPNLYWYRQAAGRGLQLLFYSVGIGQISSEVPQNLSASRPQDRQFILSSKKLLLSDSGFYLCAWSRGGNGDTQYFGPGTRLTVL.

The V and J genes are TRBV19 and TRBJ1-1; TRBD1 aligns across 7 bases. The CDR3 loop spans 14 amino acids. Trimming removed 6 bases from V and 0 bases from J; junction bases left unmatched: 4. Germline CDR1 and CDR2: LNHDA and SQIVND (reference sequence). The CDR3 loop reads CASRGQWVNTEAFF. The CDR3 DNA reads as TGTGCCAGTAGGGGACAGTGGGTGAACACTGAAGCTTTCTTT.

The sample holds a few counts of this clone. The V and J genes are TRBV6-5 and TRBJ2-1; no clear D gene. Trimming took 8 bases from V and 7 from J, leaving 12 bases between them. In germline, CDR1 is MNHEY, CDR2 SVGAGI. The CDR3 is 12 residues long. In nucleotides, the CDR3 is TGTGCCAGCTCTGGCGGTCGGAATGAGCAGTTCTTC. Protein product: CASSGGRNEQFF.

The rearrangement joins TRBV7-9 to TRBJ1-1; D may be TRBD1 (6 bases). Germline CDR1 SEHNR, CDR2 FQNEAQ (reference sequence). V was pared by 2 bases and J by 7 bases, with 14 bases between. The CDR3 runs to 14 residues. The CDR3 sequence: CASSLSAGAGEAFF. CDR3 nucleotide sequence: TGTGCCAGCAGCTTATCGGCGGGGGCCGGTGAAGCTTTCTTT.

J is TRBJ1-1 and V is TRBV11-3, with D possibly TRBD1 on 6 matching bases. This CDR3 has 17 amino acids. Germline V gene data show CDR1 as SGHNT and CDR2 as YENEEA. Trimming took 0 bases from V and 0 from J, leaving 14 bases between them. The CDR3 region is CASSLEPGGQMNTEAFF. CDR3 nucleotides: TGTGCCAGCAGCTTAGAGCCCGGAGGACAGATGAACACTGAAGCTTTCTTT.

This clone was observed a handful of times. The chain recombines TRBV6-6 with TRBJ1-2, with unresolved D. Germline lookup yields CDR1 MNHNY and CDR2 SVGAGI (reference sequence). Trimming removed 6 bases from V and 5 bases from J, with 4 bases in between. The CDR3 loop spans 10 amino acids. The CDR3 loop reads CASRQYGYTF. DNA for the CDR3: TGTGCCAGCAGACAGTATGGCTACACCTTC.

The chain is built from TRBV29-1 and TRBJ1-1, with D perhaps matching TRBD1 (5 bases). This CDR3 is built from 15 residues. The germline gives CDR1 SQVTM, CDR2 ANQGSEA. V lost 6 bases to trimming and J lost 4 bases, with 21 bases between them. The CDR3 is CSVPRRGVEGTEAFF. The CDR3 DNA reads as TGCAGCGTACCGCGTCGGGGGGTTGAGGGCACTGAAGCTTTCTTT.